This is a list of T cell receptor beta chains from one sample in a study of blood T cell repertoires in COVID-19. Measured with immunoSEQ multiplex PCR; TCRdb has only the in-frame clones, and not every one. The sample has 190,000 or so clones, roughly four fifths seen once. Sequencing was carried out using PBMCs or T cells enriched from blood (not recorded which). These receptors originate from a middle-aged man who had recovered from COVID-19. The CDR3 runs from the conserved cysteine through the conserved F or W. Fields, in order: V gene, clone size, D gene, J gene, CDR3 DNA, CDR3 protein. A D gene is named only where the DNA matches it firmly. Some rows have no size entry. The others give once, few or many, or a class for an expanded clone.

V gene: TRBV5-4
clone size: .
D gene: .
J gene: TRBJ2-3
CDR3 DNA: TGTGCCAGCAGCCCTCAACTAGCAGCAGATACGCAGTATTTT
CDR3 protein: CASSPQLAADTQYF

V gene: TRBV18
clone size: .
D gene: TRBD1
J gene: TRBJ1-1
CDR3 DNA: TGTGCCAGCTCGGACATACAGGGGGCTGCTGAAGCTTTCTTT
CDR3 protein: CASSDIQGAAEAFF

V gene: TRBV7-9
clone size: .
D gene: .
J gene: TRBJ1-3
CDR3 DNA: TGTGCCAGCAGCTTTAGAAGAGGACGGAGGGTGTCAGGAAACACCATATATTTT
CDR3 protein: CASSFRRGRRVSGNTIYF

V gene: TRBV10-3
clone size: .
D gene: .
J gene: TRBJ2-2
CDR3 DNA: TGTGCCGAACATCAACGAAGGGCCAGGGCCCGGACCGGGGAGCTGTTTTTT
CDR3 protein: CAEHQRRARARTGELFF

V gene: TRBV7-3
clone size: .
D gene: .
J gene: TRBJ2-1
CDR3 DNA: TGTGCCAGCAGCTTATTGGCGGGATCCGCTCGAGACAATGAGCAGTTCTTC
CDR3 protein: CASSLLAGSARDNEQFF

V gene: TRBV14
clone size: .
D gene: .
J gene: TRBJ1-4
CDR3 DNA: TGTGCCAGCAGCCAAATGAGGGGGGGCACTAATGAAAAACTGTTTTTT
CDR3 protein: CASSQMRGGTNEKLFF

V gene: TRBV6-1
clone size: .
D gene: .
J gene: TRBJ1-2
CDR3 DNA: TGTGCCAGCAGTGAAATCATGGTTGGCGGGGGGATCTATGGCTACACCTTC
CDR3 protein: CASSEIMVGGGIYGYTF

V gene: TRBV6-1
clone size: once
D gene: TRBD2
J gene: TRBJ2-7
CDR3 DNA: TGTGCCAGCAGTGAACTAGCGGGAGCCTACGAGCAGTACTTC
CDR3 protein: CASSELAGAYEQYF

V gene: TRBV7-9
clone size: .
D gene: .
J gene: TRBJ1-1
CDR3 DNA: TGTGCCAGCAGCTCGGGACACCCACTGGCTGAAGCTTTCTTT
CDR3 protein: CASSSGHPLAEAFF

V gene: TRBV4-3
clone size: few
D gene: .
J gene: TRBJ1-1
CDR3 DNA: TGCGCCAGCAGCCAATTTGGTTCGGTGACAGTGGACACTGAAGCTTTCTTT
CDR3 protein: CASSQFGSVTVDTEAFF

V gene: TRBV5-8
clone size: .
D gene: TRBD1
J gene: TRBJ1-5
CDR3 DNA: TGTGCCAGCAGCTTCTCGACAGGGATCAATCAGCCCCAGCATTTT
CDR3 protein: CASSFSTGINQPQHF

V gene: TRBV6-5
clone size: .
D gene: .
J gene: TRBJ1-2
CDR3 DNA: TGTGCCAGCAGTTACTCGGGGGGAGGGTATGGCTACACCTTC
CDR3 protein: CASSYSGGGYGYTF

V gene: TRBV4-2
clone size: .
D gene: TRBD1
J gene: TRBJ2-2
CDR3 DNA: TGTGCCAGCAGCCAAGCTCGACAGGGGACTTTCACCGGGGAGCTGTTTTTT
CDR3 protein: CASSQARQGTFTGELFF

V gene: TRBV30
clone size: .
D gene: .
J gene: TRBJ1-4
CDR3 DNA: TGTGCCTGGACTGTAGCAGGAATTAATGAAAAACTGTTTTTT
CDR3 protein: CAWTVAGINEKLFF

V gene: TRBV5-1
clone size: .
D gene: TRBD2
J gene: TRBJ2-1
CDR3 DNA: TGCGCCAGCAGTCCAGTACAGTTGGCGGGAGGGGGGAATGAGCAGTTCTTC
CDR3 protein: CASSPVQLAGGGNEQFF

V gene: TRBV10-2
clone size: .
D gene: .
J gene: TRBJ2-5
CDR3 DNA: TGCGCCAGCAGCCGCGGGGAACAAGAGACCCAGTACTTC
CDR3 protein: CASSRGEQETQYF

V gene: TRBV24-1
clone size: .
D gene: TRBD2
J gene: TRBJ2-5
CDR3 DNA: TGTGCCACCAGTGACCCAAGCGGGAGTGGAGAGACCCAGTACTTC
CDR3 protein: CATSDPSGSGETQYF

V gene: TRBV11-2
clone size: .
D gene: TRBD1
J gene: TRBJ1-2
CDR3 DNA: TGTGCCAGCAGCTCCGACCGGGACAGGGGGCTTGGCTACACCTTC
CDR3 protein: CASSSDRDRGLGYTF

V gene: TRBV9
clone size: .
D gene: .
J gene: TRBJ2-3
CDR3 DNA: TGTGCCAGCAGCGTACTAGCGGAGCCCCAGGGGTCAGATACGCAGTATTTT
CDR3 protein: CASSVLAEPQGSDTQYF

V gene: TRBV4-3
clone size: .
D gene: TRBD1
J gene: TRBJ2-7
CDR3 DNA: TGCGCCAGCAGCCAAGATTGGGGGACAGTAAGCTCCTACGAGCAGTACTTC
CDR3 protein: CASSQDWGTVSSYEQYF

V gene: TRBV3-1/TRBV3-2
clone size: few
D gene: TRBD1
J gene: TRBJ1-2
CDR3 DNA: TGTGCCAGCAGCCAAGATCACAGGGGGAGAGGCTACACCTTC
CDR3 protein: CASSQDHRGRGYTF

V gene: TRBV7-3
clone size: .
D gene: TRBD2
J gene: TRBJ2-1
CDR3 DNA: TGTGCCAGCAGCCGACTAGCGGGTTACAATGAGCAGTTCTTC
CDR3 protein: CASSRLAGYNEQFF

V gene: TRBV27
clone size: .
D gene: TRBD2
J gene: TRBJ2-3
CDR3 DNA: TGTGCCAGTTCAAGTCCAGCGGGAGGCACAGATACGCAGTATTTT
CDR3 protein: CASSSPAGGTDTQYF

V gene: TRBV5-4
clone size: .
D gene: .
J gene: TRBJ2-1
CDR3 DNA: TGTGCCAGCCGTCCCGACTACCTAGTCCCGGCTGAGCAGTTCTTC
CDR3 protein: CASRPDYLVPAEQFF

V gene: TRBV6-5
clone size: .
D gene: TRBD1
J gene: TRBJ2-5
CDR3 DNA: TGTGCCAGCAGCCTGACAGGGGGATGGGAGACCCAGTACTTC
CDR3 protein: CASSLTGGWETQYF

V gene: TRBV7-2
clone size: .
D gene: .
J gene: TRBJ2-1
CDR3 DNA: TGTGCCAGCAGCTTGGGGCGAAGGGCTCTCAATGAGCAGTTCTTC
CDR3 protein: CASSLGRRALNEQFF

V gene: TRBV6-2/TRBV6-3
clone size: .
D gene: .
J gene: TRBJ1-1
CDR3 DNA: TGTGCCAGCAGCCCTTTGGGCTATGAAGCTTTCTTT
CDR3 protein: CASSPLGYEAFF

V gene: TRBV7-3
clone size: .
D gene: .
J gene: TRBJ2-1
CDR3 DNA: TGTGCCAGCAGCTTAGATCAACGGGAGCAGTTCTTC
CDR3 protein: CASSLDQREQFF

V gene: TRBV7-9
clone size: .
D gene: .
J gene: TRBJ2-5
CDR3 DNA: TGTGCCAGCAGCTTTCCTAGAAGGCTCGGAGAGACCCAGTACTTC
CDR3 protein: CASSFPRRLGETQYF

V gene: TRBV5-1
clone size: .
D gene: TRBD1
J gene: TRBJ1-1
CDR3 DNA: TGCGCCAGCAGCCGGACAGGAGACACTGAAGCTTTCTTT
CDR3 protein: CASSRTGDTEAFF

V gene: TRBV19
clone size: .
D gene: TRBD1
J gene: TRBJ1-1
CDR3 DNA: TGTGCCAGTAGTGCCCGGGACAGGGGAGGCACTGAAGCTTTCTTT
CDR3 protein: CASSARDRGGTEAFF

V gene: TRBV27
clone size: .
D gene: TRBD1
J gene: TRBJ1-4
CDR3 DNA: TGTGCCAGCAGTTTCTGGACAGGGGCTGATGAAAAACTGTTTTTT
CDR3 protein: CASSFWTGADEKLFF

V gene: TRBV7-7
clone size: .
D gene: .
J gene: TRBJ2-5
CDR3 DNA: TGTGCCAGCAGCTTAGCACAGAGCCCAGGGACCCAGTACTTC
CDR3 protein: CASSLAQSPGTQYF

V gene: TRBV7-2
clone size: few
D gene: .
J gene: TRBJ1-6
CDR3 DNA: TGTGCCAGCAGCTTAGTCCCGGGTGGGAATTCACCCCTCCACTTT
CDR3 protein: CASSLVPGGNSPLHF

V gene: TRBV5-6
clone size: .
D gene: TRBD1
J gene: TRBJ2-2
CDR3 DNA: TGTGCCAGCAGCTTAGGGGACAGTCTCACCGGGGAGCTGTTTTTT
CDR3 protein: CASSLGDSLTGELFF

V gene: TRBV19
clone size: .
D gene: .
J gene: TRBJ1-5
CDR3 DNA: TGTGCCAGTGCCCCACAGGGCGGTTTTCAGCCCCAGCATTTT
CDR3 protein: CASAPQGGFQPQHF